This T cell receptor beta chain was sequenced in a study of OX40 agonist ivuxolimab in advanced cancers. Clones were sequenced by immunoSEQ multiplex PCR, and TCRdb holds only the in-frame ones, with some missing. The repertoire has about 83,000 clones, over 75% of them found once; the top ten carry around 0.7%. Comments on this clone: What it binds is unknown.

Per the germline V gene, CDR1 is MRHNA and CDR2 is SNTAGT. V dropped 3 bases and J dropped 8 bases, with 13 bases sitting between them. The CDR3 runs 13 residues. General observations from the study: Antigens targeted by the expanded peripheral T cells were not determined. Doses of 0.1 to 3.0 mg/kg were accompanied by clonal expansion of CD4+ and CD8+ blood T cells by week 6.

The J gene is TRBJ1-2, the V gene TRBV6-4; D is perhaps TRBD1 (5 bases). The source was CD4+ or CD8+ T cells sorted from blood, collected in a trial of the OX40 agonist ivuxolimab. This TCR was recovered from an adult with an advanced solid tumor such as melanoma, head and neck, liver or kidney cancer. The CDR3 region is CASSERGGYGYTF. DNA for the CDR3: TGTGCCAGCAGTGAAAGGGGAGGTTACGGCTACACCTTC.